A selection of T cell receptor beta chains follows, all from one sample in a study of cytomegalovirus exposure and HLA in healthy donors. The protocol was immunoSEQ multiplex PCR, while the TCRdb copy is restricted to in-frame clones and leaves out a portion. The repertoire consists of approximately 110,000 clones, with around 80% occurring once and the leading ten covering about 3%. The sequenced sample was PBMCs. The receptors stem from a woman in her thirties or forties in good health and CMV-seronegative. Both conserved end residues are part of each CDR3. D genes are given only for firm matches. Size tells how often a clone was seen (once, few, many) or the class of an expanded clone, and some rows leave it out.

v_gene: TRBV9
abundance: NA
d_gene: NA
j_gene: TRBJ1-1
CDR3nt: TGTGCCAGCAGCGTAGAAGGGCAGGGGTTCAAAAGAGCTTTCTTT
CDR3aa: CASSVEGQGFKRAFF

v_gene: TRBV7-2
abundance: NA
d_gene: NA
j_gene: TRBJ2-3
CDR3nt: TGTGCCAGCAGCCCACTACCCACAGATACGCAGTATTTT
CDR3aa: CASSPLPTDTQYF

v_gene: TRBV7-2
abundance: NA
d_gene: NA
j_gene: TRBJ1-5
CDR3nt: TGTGCCAGCACAATGTCTAGCAATCAGCCCCAGCATTTT
CDR3aa: CASTMSSNQPQHF

v_gene: TRBV7-9
abundance: NA
d_gene: TRBD1
j_gene: TRBJ2-1
CDR3nt: TGTGCCAGCAGCTACCTCCGGGACAGGGGGCATGAGCAGTTCTTC
CDR3aa: CASSYLRDRGHEQFF

v_gene: TRBV28
abundance: NA
d_gene: NA
j_gene: TRBJ2-5
CDR3nt: TGTGCCAGCAGTTCCCCCCTACAGTTCGAAGAGACCCAGTACTTC
CDR3aa: CASSSPLQFEETQYF

v_gene: TRBV2
abundance: NA
d_gene: NA
j_gene: TRBJ2-6
CDR3nt: TGTGCCAGCAGTGCCAATCCGGCTAGATTTTCCCACTCTACTGGGGCCAACGTCCTGACTTTC
CDR3aa: CASSANPARFSHSTGANVLTF

v_gene: TRBV7-2
abundance: NA
d_gene: NA
j_gene: TRBJ1-4
CDR3nt: TGTGCCAGCAGCCCTGTGACCAGGGGAAATGAAAAACTGTTTTTT
CDR3aa: CASSPVTRGNEKLFF

v_gene: TRBV7-2
abundance: NA
d_gene: TRBD1
j_gene: TRBJ1-1
CDR3nt: TGTGCCAGCAGCCCTATACAGGGGGCAGGAACTGAAGCTTTCTTT
CDR3aa: CASSPIQGAGTEAFF

v_gene: TRBV29-1
abundance: few
d_gene: TRBD1
j_gene: TRBJ1-2
CDR3nt: TGCAGCGTTGAAGGGTTCGGACAGGGTGATGGCTACACCTTC
CDR3aa: CSVEGFGQGDGYTF

v_gene: TRBV28
abundance: NA
d_gene: TRBD2
j_gene: TRBJ2-7
CDR3nt: TGTGCCAGCAGTTTATCCGGGGGGGAGCAGTACTTC
CDR3aa: CASSLSGGEQYF

v_gene: TRBV25-1
abundance: few
d_gene: NA
j_gene: TRBJ2-1
CDR3nt: TGTGCCACCAGGAGAGGGACTTCCAGTGAGCAGTTCTTC
CDR3aa: CATRRGTSSEQFF

v_gene: TRBV15
abundance: NA
d_gene: NA
j_gene: TRBJ2-7
CDR3nt: TGTGCCACCAGCAGGGGCCCTAGCGACTACGAGCAGTACTTC
CDR3aa: CATSRGPSDYEQYF

v_gene: TRBV28
abundance: NA
d_gene: TRBD2
j_gene: TRBJ2-7
CDR3nt: TGTGCCAGCAGTTTGGGGGGGGGCTACGAGCAGTACTTC
CDR3aa: CASSLGGGYEQYF

v_gene: TRBV28
abundance: NA
d_gene: TRBD2
j_gene: TRBJ2-2
CDR3nt: TGTGCCAGCAGTCCGAGGACTAGCGGGACGGTTTATAACACCGGGGAGCTGTTTTTT
CDR3aa: CASSPRTSGTVYNTGELFF

v_gene: TRBV5-5
abundance: NA
d_gene: NA
j_gene: TRBJ1-2
CDR3nt: TGTGCCAGCAGCTGGACTCCTAACTATGGCTACACCTTC
CDR3aa: CASSWTPNYGYTF

v_gene: TRBV7-2
abundance: NA
d_gene: TRBD1
j_gene: TRBJ2-7
CDR3nt: TGTGCCAGCAGCCCCCTAGCCAGGGGGCACTCCTACGAGCAGTACTTC
CDR3aa: CASSPLARGHSYEQYF

v_gene: TRBV4-2
abundance: NA
d_gene: NA
j_gene: TRBJ2-1
CDR3nt: TGTGCCAGCAGCCTCGGGACTCGCCTGGGAGGAGATGAGCAGTTCTTC
CDR3aa: CASSLGTRLGGDEQFF

v_gene: TRBV5-1
abundance: few
d_gene: TRBD2
j_gene: TRBJ2-7
CDR3nt: TGCGCCAGCACCCCTCGGGGAGCGGGGGTTGGGCAGCAGTACTTC
CDR3aa: CASTPRGAGVGQQYF

v_gene: TRBV5-1
abundance: NA
d_gene: NA
j_gene: TRBJ2-7
CDR3nt: TGCGCCAGCAGCTTGGACAGGCAGCCCTACGAGCAGTACTTC
CDR3aa: CASSLDRQPYEQYF

v_gene: TRBV28
abundance: NA
d_gene: NA
j_gene: TRBJ2-1
CDR3nt: TGTGCCAGCAGTTTGGGCGGGGTCAATGAGCAGTTCTTC
CDR3aa: CASSLGGVNEQFF

v_gene: TRBV4-3
abundance: NA
d_gene: TRBD2
j_gene: TRBJ2-1
CDR3nt: TGCGCCAGCAGCCAGAATCTAGCGGGGGGTAGTGAGCAGTTCTTC
CDR3aa: CASSQNLAGGSEQFF

v_gene: TRBV2
abundance: NA
d_gene: NA
j_gene: TRBJ1-3
CDR3nt: TGTGCCAGCTCCGGGACAACCAACTCTGGAAACACCATATATTTT
CDR3aa: CASSGTTNSGNTIYF

v_gene: TRBV28
abundance: NA
d_gene: NA
j_gene: TRBJ2-7
CDR3nt: TGTGCCAGCAGTTCCCCCGGGGGTCGGGAGCAGTACTTC
CDR3aa: CASSSPGGREQYF

v_gene: TRBV28
abundance: NA
d_gene: NA
j_gene: TRBJ1-2
CDR3nt: TGTGCCAGCAACACCTTTGGAGGGGAGTATGGCTACACCTTC
CDR3aa: CASNTFGGEYGYTF

v_gene: TRBV9
abundance: NA
d_gene: NA
j_gene: TRBJ2-1
CDR3nt: TGTGCCAGCAGCGTATACCAGGGGGGACATGAGCAGTTCTTC
CDR3aa: CASSVYQGGHEQFF